Sequencing of this T cell receptor (beta chain) was carried out in a study of Graves' ophthalmopathy and Graves' hyperthyroidism. At the level of the study: Investigators collected peripheral blood at initial diagnosis, before any treatment was given.

Ten or more counts support this clonotype. In this cohort, patients with other autoimmune diseases, uncontrolled infections, pregnancy or lactation were excluded. Amplification targeted the TCR beta CDR3 regions, with RNA transcripts as the source material. An initial RT-PCR round employing HTBI primers preceded a second-round multiplex PCR. TCRdb independently ran MiXCR on the multiplex PCR reads; one entry per CDR3 protein. The repertoire holds 200,000 to 250,000 distinct CDR3 sequences, with roughly a fifth as singletons. The TCR was taken from a woman in her fifties or sixties with Graves' ophthalmopathy. Sequencing input: peripheral blood.

CDR3 in DNA: TGTGCCAGCAGCCAAGTGCAGGCCATGGGAAATTCACCCCTCCACTTT. It yields the protein CASSQVQAMGNSPLHF. The chain links TRBV4-2 to TRBJ1-6; D is unresolved. In germline, CDR1 is LGHNA, CDR2 YNFKEQ. The V gene lost 1 base and the J gene lost 7 bases, with 14 bases spanning the gap. The CDR3 extends over 16 amino acids.